This T cell receptor (beta chain) was recorded in a study of blood T cell repertoires in COVID-19. Study overall: Samples taken during acute and convalescent COVID-19 were collected in the United States, Italy and Spain.

Using immunoSEQ multiplex PCR, the repertoire was profiled, and TCRdb retains in-frame clones only, with some absent. Of about 670,000 clones listed, around 90% are singletons. From germline, CDR1 is LGHDT and CDR2 YNNKEL (reference sequence). This CDR3 is 13 amino acids long. Trimming shortened V by 4 bases and J by 4 bases, and 10 bases separated the two germline ends. Of note for this clone: Other DNA sequences in this sample translate to the same CDR3.

The specimen sequenced was peripheral blood. The gene calls are TRBV3-1 (or the pseudogene TRBV3-2) and TRBJ1-2; D is ambiguous. The TCR sequence derives from a woman aged 18-30 years with acute or convalescent COVID-19. The CDR3, as DNA: TGTGCCAGCAGCCCGCTTGGAGGCTATGGCTACACCTTC. Encoded protein: CASSPLGGYGYTF.